The clone carrying this T cell receptor (beta chain) occurred a few times. The source of the sample is a study of T cells in Graves' hyperthyroidism and ophthalmopathy. CDR3 length: 15 amino acids. Trimming took 1 base from V and 8 from J; bases not matched to a gene: 8. Germline V gene lookup returns CDR1 DFQATT and CDR2 SNEGSKA (reference sequence). Amplification of TCR beta CDR3 regions used RNA as the template. The HTBI primer set served for first-round RT-PCR of the TCR CDR3. TCRdb redid the calling of the multiplex PCR reads with MiXCR, one entry per CDR3 protein. Among about 640,000 distinct CDR3 sequences listed, less than 25% were seen once.

The sequence derives from a man in his thirties or forties with Graves' ophthalmopathy. The sequenced material came from blood. The chain combines TRBV20-1 with TRBJ2-1, with TRBD2 matching 10 bases. The CDR3 bases are TGCAGTGCTAGAGTCCCTAGCGGGAGTATTTATGAGCAGTTCTTC. It specifies CSARVPSGSIYEQFF.